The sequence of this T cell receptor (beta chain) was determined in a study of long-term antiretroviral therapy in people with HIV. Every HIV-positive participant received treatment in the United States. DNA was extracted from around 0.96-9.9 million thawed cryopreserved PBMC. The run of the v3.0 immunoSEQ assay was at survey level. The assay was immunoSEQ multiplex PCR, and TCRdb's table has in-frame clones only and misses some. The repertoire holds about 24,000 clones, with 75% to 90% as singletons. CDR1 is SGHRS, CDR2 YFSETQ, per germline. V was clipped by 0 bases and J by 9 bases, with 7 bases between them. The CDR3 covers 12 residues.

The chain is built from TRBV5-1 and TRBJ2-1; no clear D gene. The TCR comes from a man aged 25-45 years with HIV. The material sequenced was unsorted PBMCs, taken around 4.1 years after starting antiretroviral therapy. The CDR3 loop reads CASSLVIGEQFF. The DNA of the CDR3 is TGCGCCAGCAGCTTGGTAATCGGTGAGCAGTTCTTC.